The 5 T cell receptor beta chains given below trace back to one sample, sequenced in a study of human T cells and chemical hapten exposure. Each CDR3 protein is one row after TCRdb ran MiXCR on the RACE reads. The sample lists 300,000 to 450,000 distinct CDR3 sequences; approximately 5% were seen once. Time point specified: pre-sensitization, week 0. Treatment of the sample: therapeutic diphenylcyclopropenone sensitization with weekly scalp DPC. The source material was whole blood, sampled in connection with sensitization to the hapten diphenylcyclopropenone (DPC). The receptors originated from a woman aged 45-59 years with alopecia areata. Some clones in this sample may be carry-over from other donors' samples.

This chain connects TRBV7-9 to TRBJ1-3, with a possible D match to TRBD1 (5 bases). V gave up 5 bases and J gave up 0 bases, with 11 bases separating them. CDR1 SEHNR and CDR2 FQNEAQ come from the germline V gene (reference sequence). This CDR3 is built from 15 residues. DNA for the CDR3: TGTGCCAGCAGCCCCGACAGCATCTCTGGAAACACCATATATTTT. Amino acids: CASSPDSISGNTIYF.

The chain links TRBV3-1 to TRBJ2-7; 8 bases agree with TRBD1. This CDR3 comprises 16 residues. V shed 4 bases and J 5 bases; nucleotides not matched to a gene: 13. Germline loops: CDR1 LGHDT, CDR2 YNNKEL (reference sequence). The CDR3 region is CASSPKSDRAVNEQYF. In nucleotides, the CDR3 is TGTGCCAGCAGCCCAAAGTCGGACAGGGCGGTAAACGAGCAGTACTTC.

Ten or more counts support this clonotype. The chain carries TRBV28 and TRBJ2-7; 9 bases agree with TRBD2. Germline V gene sequence: CDR1 MDHEN, CDR2 SYDVKM. The junction had 9 bases not matched to a gene; V was cut back by 5 bases and J by 4 bases. This CDR3 spans 15 amino acids. The CDR3 nucleotides are TGTGCCAGCAGTCCCTTAGCGGGAGAGGGGTACGAGCAGTACTTC. Translated: CASSPLAGEGYEQYF. Complete variable domain (other parts from reference TRBV28 and TRBJ2-7): DVKVTQSSRYLVKRTGEKVFLECVQDMDHENMFWYRQDPGLGLRLIYFSYDVKMKEKGDIPEGYSVSREKKERFSLILESASTNQTSMYLCASSPLAGEGYEQYFGPGTRLTVT.

This chain uses TRBV20-1 with TRBJ2-7, with unresolved D. Germline V gene data show CDR1 as DFQATT and CDR2 as SNEGSKA (reference sequence). The V end was cut by 4 bases, the J end by 0 bases, with 7 bases between. CDR3 length equals 12 residues. Written as DNA, the CDR3 is TGCAGTGCTACGTACAGCTCCTACGAGCAGTACTTC. It encodes CSATYSSYEQYF.

This clonotype was detected ten times or more. V and J are TRBV12-3 or TRBV12-4 and TRBJ1-1; 7 positions agree with TRBD1. The CDR3 contains 16 residues. V lost 7 bases and J lost 0; bases outside the gene matches: 11. The CDR3 DNA sequence: TGTGCCAGCATCTCCCCCGGGACAGACTTGAACACTGAAGCTTTCTTT. Residues: CASISPGTDLNTEAFF.